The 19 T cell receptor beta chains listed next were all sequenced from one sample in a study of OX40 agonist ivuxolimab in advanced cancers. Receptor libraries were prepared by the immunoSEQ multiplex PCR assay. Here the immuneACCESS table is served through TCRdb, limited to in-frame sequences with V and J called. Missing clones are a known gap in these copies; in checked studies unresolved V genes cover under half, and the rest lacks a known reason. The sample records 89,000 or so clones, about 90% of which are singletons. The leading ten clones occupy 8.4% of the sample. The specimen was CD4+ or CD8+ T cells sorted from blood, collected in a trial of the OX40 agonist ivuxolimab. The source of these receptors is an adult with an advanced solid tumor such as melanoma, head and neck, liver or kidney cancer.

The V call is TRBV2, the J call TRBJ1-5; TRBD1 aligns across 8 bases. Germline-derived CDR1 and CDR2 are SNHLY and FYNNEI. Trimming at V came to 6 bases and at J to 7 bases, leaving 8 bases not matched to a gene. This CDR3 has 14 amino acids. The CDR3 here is CASSPGQGAQPQHF. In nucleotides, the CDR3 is TGTGCCAGCAGCCCCGGACAGGGAGCACAGCCCCAGCATTTT.

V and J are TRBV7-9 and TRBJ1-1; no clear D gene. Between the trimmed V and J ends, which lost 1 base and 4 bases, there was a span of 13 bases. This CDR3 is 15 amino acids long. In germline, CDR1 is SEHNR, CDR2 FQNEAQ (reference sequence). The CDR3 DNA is TGTGCCAGCAGCTTAGGGTCCGGGGTTGGCACTGAAGCTTTCTTT. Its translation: CASSLGSGVGTEAFF. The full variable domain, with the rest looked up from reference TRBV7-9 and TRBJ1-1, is DTGVSQNPRHKITKRGQNVTFRCDPISEHNRLYWYRQTLGQGPEFLTYFQNEAQLEKSRLLSDRFSAERPKGSFSTLEIQRTEQGDSAMYLCASSLGSGVGTEAFFGQGTRLTVV.

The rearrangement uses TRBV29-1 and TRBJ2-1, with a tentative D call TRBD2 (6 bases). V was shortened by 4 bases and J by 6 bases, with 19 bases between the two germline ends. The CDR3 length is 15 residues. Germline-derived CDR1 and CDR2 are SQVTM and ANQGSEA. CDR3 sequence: CSVGGDGPTPNEQFF. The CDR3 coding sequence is TGCAGCGTTGGGGGGGACGGTCCAACCCCCAATGAGCAGTTCTTC.

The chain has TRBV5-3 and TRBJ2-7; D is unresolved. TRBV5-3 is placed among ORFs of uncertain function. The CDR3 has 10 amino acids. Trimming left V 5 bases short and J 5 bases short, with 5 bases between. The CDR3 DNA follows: TGTGCCAGAAGGGTAGACGAGCAGTACTTC. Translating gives CARRVDEQYF.

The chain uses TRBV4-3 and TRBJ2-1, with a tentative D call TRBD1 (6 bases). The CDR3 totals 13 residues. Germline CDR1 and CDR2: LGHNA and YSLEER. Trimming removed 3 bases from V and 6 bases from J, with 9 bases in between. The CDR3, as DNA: TGCGCCAGCAGCCAGGTACAGGGCAATGAGCAGTTCTTC. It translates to CASSQVQGNEQFF.

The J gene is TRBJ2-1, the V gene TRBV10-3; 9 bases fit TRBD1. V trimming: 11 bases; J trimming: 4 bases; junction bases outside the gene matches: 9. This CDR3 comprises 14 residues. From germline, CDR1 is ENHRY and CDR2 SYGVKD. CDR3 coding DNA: TGTGCCTCCAAGCAGGACAGGGGATACAATGAGCAGTTCTTC. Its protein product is CASKQDRGYNEQFF.

The CDR3 region has the DNA TGTGCCAGCAGCGTCGGACTAGCGGGGGGGCTGAGGAATGAGCAGTTCTTC. It translates to CASSVGLAGGLRNEQFF. V is TRBV9 and J is TRBJ2-1; 15 positions agree with TRBD2. The CDR3 spans 17 residues. CDR1 and CDR2 (germline): SGDLS, YYNGEE. V was pared by 2 bases and J by 7 bases, with 7 bases of the junction left unmatched.

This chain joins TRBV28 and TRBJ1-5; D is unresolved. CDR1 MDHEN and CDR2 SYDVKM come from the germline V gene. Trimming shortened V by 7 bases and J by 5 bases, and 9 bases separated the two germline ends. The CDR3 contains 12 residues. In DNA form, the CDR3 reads TGTGCCAGCAATCGCGCCTATCAGCCCCAGCATTTT. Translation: CASNRAYQPQHF.

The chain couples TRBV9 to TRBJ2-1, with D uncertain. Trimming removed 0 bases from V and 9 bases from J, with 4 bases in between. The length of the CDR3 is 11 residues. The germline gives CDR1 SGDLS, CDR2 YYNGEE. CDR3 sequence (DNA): TGTGCCAGCAGCGTAGGGAGTGAGCAGTTCTTC. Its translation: CASSVGSEQFF. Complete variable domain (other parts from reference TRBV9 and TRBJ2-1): DSGVTQTPKHLITATGQRVTLRCSPRSGDLSVYWYQQSLDQGLQFLIQYYNGEERAKGNILERFSAQQFPDLHSELNLSSLELGDSALYFCASSVGSEQFFGPGTRLTVL.

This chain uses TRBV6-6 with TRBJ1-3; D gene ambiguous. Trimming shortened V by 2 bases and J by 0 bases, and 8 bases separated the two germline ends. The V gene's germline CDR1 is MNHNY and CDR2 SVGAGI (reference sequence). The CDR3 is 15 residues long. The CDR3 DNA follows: TGTGCCAGCAGTTACGGCAGGAGCTCTGGAAACACCATATATTTT. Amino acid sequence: CASSYGRSSGNTIYF.

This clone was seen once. The CDR3 loop is CASSPTGGPVVTQYF. DNA for the CDR3: TGTGCCAGCAGCCCGACAGGGGGCCCGGTTGTTACGCAGTATTTT. The chain joins TRBV7-3 to TRBJ2-3, with TRBD1 matching over 10 bases. J was trimmed by 8 bases and V by 5 bases; bases with no gene match: 10. The CDR3 is made up of 15 amino acids. The germline V gene has CDR1 SGHTA and CDR2 FQGTGA.

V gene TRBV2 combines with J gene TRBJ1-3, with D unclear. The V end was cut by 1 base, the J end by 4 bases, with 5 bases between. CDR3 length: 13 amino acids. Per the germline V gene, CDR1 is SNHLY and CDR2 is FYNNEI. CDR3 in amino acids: CASSEGPGNTIYF. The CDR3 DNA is TGTGCCAGCAGTGAAGGCCCGGGAAACACCATATATTTT.

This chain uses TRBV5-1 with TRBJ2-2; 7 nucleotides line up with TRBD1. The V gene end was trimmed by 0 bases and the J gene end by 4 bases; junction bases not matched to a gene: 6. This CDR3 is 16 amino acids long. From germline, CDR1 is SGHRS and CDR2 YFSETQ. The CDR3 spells CASSLVFAGGTGELFF. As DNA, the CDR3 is TGCGCCAGCAGCTTGGTTTTCGCAGGGGGCACCGGGGAGCTGTTTTTT.

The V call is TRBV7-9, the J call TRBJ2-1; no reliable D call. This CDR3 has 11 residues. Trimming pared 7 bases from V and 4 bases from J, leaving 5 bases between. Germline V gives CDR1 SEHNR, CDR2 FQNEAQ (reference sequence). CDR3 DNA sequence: TGTGCCAGCACCCGATACAATGAGCAGTTCTTC. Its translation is CASTRYNEQFF.

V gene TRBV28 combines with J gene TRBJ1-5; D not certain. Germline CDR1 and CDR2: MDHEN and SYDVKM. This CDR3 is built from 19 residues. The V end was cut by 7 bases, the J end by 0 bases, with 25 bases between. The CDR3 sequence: CASTKVGSRLLYSNQPQHF. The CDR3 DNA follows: TGTGCCAGCACGAAGGTTGGCAGTAGGTTACTTTATAGCAATCAGCCCCAGCATTTT. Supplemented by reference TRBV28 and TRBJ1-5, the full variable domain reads DVKVTQSSRYLVKRTGEKVFLECVQDMDHENMFWYRQDPGLGLRLIYFSYDVKMKEKGDIPEGYSVSREKKERFSLILESASTNQTSMYLCASTKVGSRLLYSNQPQHFGDGTRLSIL.

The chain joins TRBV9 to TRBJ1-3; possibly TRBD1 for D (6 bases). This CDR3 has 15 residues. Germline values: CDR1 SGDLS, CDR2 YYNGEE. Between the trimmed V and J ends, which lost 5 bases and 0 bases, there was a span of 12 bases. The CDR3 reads CASSPTGISGNTIYF. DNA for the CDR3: TGTGCCAGCAGTCCTACAGGGATCTCTGGAAACACCATATATTTT.

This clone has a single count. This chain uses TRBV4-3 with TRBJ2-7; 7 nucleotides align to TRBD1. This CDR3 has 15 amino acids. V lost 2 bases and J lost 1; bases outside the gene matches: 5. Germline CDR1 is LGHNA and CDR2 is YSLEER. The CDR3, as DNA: TGCGCCAGCAGCCAAACCCGGGACAGTTCCTACGAGCAGTACTTC. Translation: CASSQTRDSSYEQYF.

CDR3 nucleotide sequence: TGTGCCAGCAGCTCTTCCATCATGGATACGCAGTATTTT. Translating it yields CASSSSIMDTQYF. The chain uses TRBV11-3 and TRBJ2-3, with D unclear. The germline V and J ends were trimmed by 4 bases and 6 bases, with 11 bases remaining between them. The CDR3 is made up of 13 amino acids. Germline CDR1 and CDR2: SGHNT and YENEEA.

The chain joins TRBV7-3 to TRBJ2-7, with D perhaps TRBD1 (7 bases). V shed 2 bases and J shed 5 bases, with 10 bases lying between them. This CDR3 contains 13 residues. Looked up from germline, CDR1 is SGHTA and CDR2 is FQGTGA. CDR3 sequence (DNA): TGTGCCAGCAGCTTAGGGGGGACAGACGAGCAGTACTTC. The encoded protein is CASSLGGTDEQYF.